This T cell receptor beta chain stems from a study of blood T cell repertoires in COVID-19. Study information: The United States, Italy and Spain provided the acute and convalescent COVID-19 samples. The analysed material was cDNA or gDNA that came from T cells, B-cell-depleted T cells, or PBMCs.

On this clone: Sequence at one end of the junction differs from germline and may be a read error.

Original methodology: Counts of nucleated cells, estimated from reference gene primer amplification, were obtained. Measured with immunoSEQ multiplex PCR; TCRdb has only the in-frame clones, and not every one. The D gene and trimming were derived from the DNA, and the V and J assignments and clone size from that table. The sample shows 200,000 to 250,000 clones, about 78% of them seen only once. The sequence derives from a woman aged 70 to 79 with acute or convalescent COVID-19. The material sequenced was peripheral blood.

The CDR3 coding sequence is TGTGCCAGCAGCTTAGTTCGACAGGGACACCTCCGTTTT. Its translation is CASSLVRQGHLRF. The V call is TRBV11-2, the J call TRBJ2-3; 7 nucleotides agree with TRBD1. The CDR3 contains 13 residues. Germline assignment: CDR1 SGHAT and CDR2 FQNNGV.